A single sample gave rise to the 26 T cell receptor beta chains below, sequenced in a study of CD8+CD57+ T cells in acquired aplastic anemia. TCR beta VDJ and CDR3 profiling used genomic DNA as template. TCRdb analysed the reads with MiXCR anew, one entry per CDR3 protein. The sample contains hundreds of thousands of distinct CDR3 sequences, 25% to 40% of which appear only once. Individuals selected for sequencing had exhibited CD8+CD57+ cell expansion on flow cytometry. The sample consisted of sorted CD4+, CD8+, or CD8+CD57+ T cells (not recorded which) from PBMCs. The receptors originated from a human donor with aplastic anemia.

This sequence joins TRBV4-3 and TRBJ1-5, with TRBD1 identical over 8 bases. CDR3 length: 15 amino acids. Germline values: CDR1 LGHNA, CDR2 YSLEER. After removal of 0 bases from V and 6 bases from J, the junction contained 4 bases not matched to a gene. CDR3 residues: CASSQEDRDGQPQHF. In DNA form, the CDR3 reads TGCGCCAGCAGCCAAGAGGACAGGGACGGTCAGCCCCAGCATTTT.

This clonotype was counted many times. The V call is TRBV20-1, the J call TRBJ1-1; TRBD1 matches 7 bases. J gave up 1 base and V 0 bases, and 5 bases lay outside the gene matches. This CDR3 is 15 amino acids long. Germline lookup yields CDR1 DFQATT and CDR2 SNEGSKA (reference sequence). For the CDR3, the DNA is TGCAGTGCTAGAGATCGGACAGGTTCGAACACTGAAGCTTTCTTT. This encodes CSARDRTGSNTEAFF.

This clonotype was counted many times. The J gene is TRBJ2-3, the V gene TRBV9; 8 nucleotides align to TRBD1. Looked up from germline, CDR1 is SGDLS and CDR2 is YYNGEE. This CDR3 spans 15 amino acids. V shed 0 bases, J shed 3 bases, and the junction held 3 bases outside the gene matches. The CDR3 region is CASSVARGRTDTQYF. CDR3 sequence (DNA): TGTGCCAGCAGCGTAGCCAGGGGGCGTACAGATACGCAGTATTTT.

In its sample, this clonotype was seen once. The chain is built from TRBV7-2 and TRBJ2-3; D not resolved. V shed 5 bases and J shed 11 bases, with 17 bases lying between them. The CDR3 totals 13 residues. The germline CDR1 and CDR2 sequences are SGHTA and FQGNSA. Written as DNA, the CDR3 is TGTGCCAGCAGCGCCGCCGTACGAGATGAGCAGTATTTT. Protein sequence: CASSAAVRDEQYF.

Worth noting for this clonotype: This could be a read error, since a much larger clone is one nucleotide away. The rearrangement uses TRBV14 and TRBJ2-7, with D perhaps given as TRBD1 or TRBD2 (5 bases each). This CDR3 has 16 residues. Trimming took 4 bases from V and 5 from J, leaving 21 bases between them. The germline CDR1 and CDR2 sequences are SGHDN and FVKESK. The CDR3 DNA reads TGTGCCAGCAGCCTAGAGCTTCGGGGCTCTCCCCACGAGCAGTACTTC. Its translation is CASSLELRGSPHEQYF.

The CDR3: CASSLWLAGGPVINEQFF. The CDR3 DNA follows: TGCGCCAGCAGCTTGTGGCTAGCGGGAGGGCCGGTAATCAATGAGCAGTTCTTC. The rearrangement uses TRBV5-1 and TRBJ2-1, with 12 bases aligning to TRBD2. V dropped 1 base and J dropped 6; count of bases not matched to a gene: 11. The CDR3 has 18 residues. The germline V gene encodes CDR1 SGHRS and CDR2 YFSETQ.

In this sample, this clonotype turned up a few times. The V call is TRBV4-2, the J call TRBJ2-7; D may match TRBD1 or TRBD2 (5 bases each). Trimming pared 0 bases from V and 3 bases from J, leaving 15 bases between. CDR1 is LGHNA and CDR2 is YNFKEQ in the germline V gene. The CDR3 spans 16 residues. The CDR3 DNA is TGTGCCAGCAGCCAAGATGGGGGTCATGGGGACTACGAGCAGTACTTC. Translating it yields CASSQDGGHGDYEQYF.

The chain uses TRBV19 and TRBJ1-1; D not resolved. Trimming pared 7 bases from V and 1 base from J, leaving 13 bases between. CDR3 length: 14 residues. The germline V gene encodes CDR1 LNHDA and CDR2 SQIVND (reference sequence). CDR3 region: CASKRATTNTEAFF. CDR3 nucleotide sequence: TGTGCCAGTAAGAGGGCCACAACGAACACTGAAGCTTTCTTT.

Concerning this clonotype: Being one base from a much bigger clone, this may be a read error. The CDR3 carries no conserved terminal phenylalanine or tryptophan, so it likely arises from a read error. This rearrangement joins TRBV20-1 to TRBJ2-7; D is unresolved. Germline lookup yields CDR1 DFQATT and CDR2 SNEGSKA (reference sequence). V gave up 6 bases and J gave up 0 bases, with 9 bases separating them. This CDR3 region has 12 residues. The CDR3 spells CSASDNSYEQYL. The CDR3 coding sequence is TGCAGTGCCAGTGACAACTCCTACGAGCAGTACCTC.

A word on this clonotype: A read error may explain this, as a much larger clone is one base away. V and J are TRBV10-3 and TRBJ2-1, with D uncertain. CDR1 and CDR2 (germline): ENHRY, SYGVKD. This CDR3 is built from 14 residues. The CDR3 nucleotides read TGTGCCACCAGTCCAAAGACAACCTACAATGAGCAGTTCTTC. Protein: CATSPKTTYNEQFF.

This clonotype was observed a few times. The chain is built from TRBV27 and TRBJ1-2; D unresolved. The CDR3 consists of 11 residues. CDR1 MNHEY and CDR2 SMNVEV come from the germline V gene (reference sequence). Between the trimmed V and J ends, which lost 7 bases and 7 bases, there was a span of 10 bases. The DNA for the CDR3 is TGTGCCAGCACTCCTGCGTCTGGCTACACCTTC. It translates to CASTPASGYTF.

This clonotype occurred once. This chain connects TRBV19 to TRBJ1-1; D gene uncertain. Trimming removed 3 bases at V and 1 base at J, with 9 bases between. The length of the CDR3 is 14 residues. CDR1 is LNHDA and CDR2 is SQIVND in the germline V gene (reference sequence). CDR3 in amino acids: CASSIMIGNTEAFF. In DNA, the CDR3 is TGTGCCAGTAGTATCATGATAGGGAACACTGAAGCTTTCTTT. Filled out from reference TRBV19 and TRBJ1-1, the complete variable domain reads DGGITQSPKYLFRKEGQNVTLSCEQNLNHDAMYWYRQDPGQGLRLIYYSQIVNDFQKGDIAEGYSVSREKKESFPLTVTSAQKNPTAFYLCASSIMIGNTEAFFGQGTRLTVV.

V gene TRBV10-3 combines with J gene TRBJ2-3; the match to TRBD2 covers 12 bases. This CDR3 comprises 15 residues. Trimming removed 4 bases from V and 4 bases from J; junction bases left unmatched: 3. CDR1 is ENHRY and CDR2 is SYGVKD in the germline V gene. The CDR3 nucleotides are TGTGCCATCAGTGTCCTAGCGGGGGGGGCAGATACGCAGTATTTT. It encodes CAISVLAGGADTQYF.

This clonotype was recorded at least ten times. The chain is built from TRBV9 and TRBJ1-6, with D possibly being TRBD1 (5 bases). The V gene lost 0 bases and the J gene lost 9 bases, with 13 bases spanning the gap. The CDR3 loop spans 15 amino acids. CDR1 and CDR2 (germline): SGDLS, YYNGEE. In DNA, the CDR3 is TGTGCCAGCAGCGTAGGAGGAGGGGCGGGTTCACCCCTCCACTTT. Residues: CASSVGGGAGSPLHF. Based on the CDR3 plus reference TRBV9 and TRBJ1-6, the full variable domain is DSGVTQTPKHLITATGQRVTLRCSPRSGDLSVYWYQQSLDQGLQFLIQYYNGEERAKGNILERFSAQQFPDLHSELNLSSLELGDSALYFCASSVGGGAGSPLHFGNGTRLTVT.

This rearrangement joins TRBV28 to TRBJ1-6, with 7 bases identical to TRBD1. This CDR3 contains 14 residues. The V segment lost 6 bases and the J segment 7 bases; nucleotides outside the gene matches: 6. Germline CDR1 is MDHEN and CDR2 is SYDVKM. CDR3 DNA sequence: TGTGCCAGCAGAAGACAGGGAAACAATTCACCCCTCCACTTT. Its translation is CASRRQGNNSPLHF.

Written as DNA, the CDR3 is TGTGCCACCAGTCACAGCAATATGAACACTGAAGCTTTCTTT. Amino acid sequence: CATSHSNMNTEAFF. The J gene is TRBJ1-1, the V gene TRBV24-1; D gene uncertain. CDR1 and CDR2 from the germline V gene are KGHDR and SFDVKD. The V gene lost 6 bases and the J gene lost 0 bases, with 10 bases spanning the gap. This CDR3 spans 14 amino acids.

This clonotype was found many times. The CDR3 protein is CATSQGAEQFF. The DNA of the CDR3 is TGTGCCACCAGTCAGGGAGCTGAGCAGTTCTTC. J is TRBJ2-1 and V is TRBV24-1, with D perhaps TRBD1 or TRBD2 (5 bases each). CDR3 length equals 11 residues. Germline V gene data show CDR1 as KGHDR and CDR2 as SFDVKD. The V gene lost 6 bases and the J gene lost 9 bases, with 8 bases spanning the gap.

The chain combines TRBV7-2 with TRBJ2-7, with 13 bases matching TRBD2. This CDR3 has 15 residues. The J segment lost 7 bases and the V segment lost 5 bases, leaving 8 bases of the junction unmatched. Germline V gives CDR1 SGHTA, CDR2 FQGNSA. The CDR3 sequence is CASSQGLAGTSEQYF. DNA for the CDR3: TGTGCCAGCAGCCAGGGACTAGCGGGAACGAGTGAGCAGTACTTC.

This clonotype was counted ten times or more. The genes are TRBV15 and TRBJ1-3; 10 nucleotides agree with TRBD1. This CDR3 is 16 amino acids long. The germline V gene has CDR1 LNHNV and CDR2 YYDKDF (reference sequence). Trimming removed 1 base from V and 8 bases from J; junction bases left unmatched: 8. The CDR3 DNA reads TGTGCCACCAGCAGAGCGGCCCCGGGACAGGGGTACACCATATATTTT. Translation: CATSRAAPGQGYTIYF.

This clonotype was observed at least ten times. J is TRBJ1-1 and V is TRBV10-1; D is unresolved. The CDR3 sequence is 12 residues long. Germline-derived CDR1 and CDR2 are WNHNN and SYGVQD (reference sequence). V lost 4 bases, J lost 2 bases, and 5 bases lay in between. The CDR3 DNA follows: TGCGCCAGCAGTGGGCCCAACACTGAAGCTTTCTTT. As protein: CASSGPNTEAFF.

The chain carries TRBV7-3 and TRBJ2-2, with 10 bases that match TRBD2. The trim removed 6 bases at V and 1 base at J, leaving 8 bases unmatched. This CDR3 region has 17 residues. Per germline, CDR1 SGHTA and CDR2 FQGTGA. The CDR3 reads CASSQGTSVLNTGELFF. CDR3 sequence (DNA): TGTGCCAGCAGTCAAGGGACTAGCGTCTTGAACACCGGGGAGCTGTTTTTT. The complete variable domain, with remaining parts taken from reference TRBV7-3 and TRBJ2-2, reads GAGVSQTPSNKVTEKGKYVELRCDPISGHTALYWYRQSLGQGPEFLIYFQGTGAADDSGLPNDRFFAVRPEGSVSTLKIQRTERGDSAVYLCASSQGTSVLNTGELFFGEGSRLTVL.

The table lists this clonotype with many counts. The chain couples TRBV20-1 to TRBJ1-6, with D unclear. This CDR3 contains 14 residues. The germline CDR1 and CDR2 sequences are DFQATT and SNEGSKA (reference sequence). Trimming stripped 4 bases from V and 3 bases from J, with 10 bases between. The CDR3 sequence is CSATVIVYNSPLHF. The CDR3 region has the DNA TGCAGTGCTACGGTGATTGTCTATAATTCACCCCTCCACTTT.

This chain uses TRBV19 with TRBJ1-2; TRBD1 aligns across 11 bases. CDR1 LNHDA and CDR2 SQIVND come from the germline V gene (reference sequence). Trimming at V came to 7 bases and at J to 4 bases, leaving 5 bases not matched to a gene. The CDR3 is made up of 14 amino acids. CDR3 loop: CASTRGTGGYGYTF. CDR3 in DNA: TGTGCCAGTACCAGGGGGACAGGGGGCTATGGCTACACCTTC.

This clonotype was detected many times. This chain joins TRBV20-1 and TRBJ1-6; a possible D gene is TRBD1 (6 bases). V was shortened by 5 bases and J by 3 bases, with 14 bases between the two germline ends. CDR1 and CDR2 from the germline V gene are DFQATT and SNEGSKA (reference sequence). The CDR3 runs to 15 residues. The CDR3 sequence is CSAYQDSFYNSPLHF. The DNA of the CDR3 is TGCAGTGCTTACCAGGACAGTTTCTATAATTCACCCCTCCACTTT.

In regard to this clonotype: Possible read error: a much larger clone is one base away. This chain connects TRBV20-1 to TRBJ2-3; D may be TRBD2 (6 bases). Trimming removed 0 bases at V and 2 bases at J, with 9 bases between. The length of the CDR3 is 14 residues. CDR1 DFQATT and CDR2 SNEGSKA come from the germline V gene (reference sequence). The CDR3 sequence: CSAREGLTTDTQYF. The CDR3 DNA follows: TGCAGTGCTAGAGAGGGACTCACCACAGATACGCAGTATTTT.

This clonotype was counted many times. The V gene is TRBV4-3, the J gene TRBJ1-1, with 8 positions matching TRBD1. The CDR3 totals 15 residues. V shed 0 bases, J shed 4 bases, and the junction held 4 bases outside the gene matches. The germline CDR1 and CDR2 sequences are LGHNA and YSLEER. The CDR3 protein is CASSQDRGTGTEAFF. As DNA, the CDR3 is TGCGCCAGCAGCCAAGATCGAGGGACAGGCACTGAAGCTTTCTTT.